Listed here are 21 T cell receptor beta chains from one sample, sequenced in a study of molecular identifiers for immune sequencing clone quantification. TCRdb processed the PCR reads anew with MiXCR; each CDR3 protein has one entry. The sample lists about half a million distinct CDR3 sequences, about 20% occurring once. Input material: naive CD8+ T cells from blood, with Jurkat cell RNA spiked in. The subset denotes: FACS-sorted CD8+CD4-CCR7+CD45RA+ naive T cells. These receptors originate from a human donor in good health. Some libraries in this study had Jurkat cell RNA spiked in.

In this sample, this clonotype turned up a few times. The CDR3 here is CSASSITGTRTNEKLFF. The CDR3 coding sequence is TGCAGTGCTAGCTCAATAACCGGGACCCGAACTAATGAAAAACTGTTTTTT. V usage is TRBV20-1 and J usage is TRBJ1-4, with D maybe TRBD1 (5 bases). Germline CDR1 and CDR2: DFQATT and SNEGSKA (reference sequence). V was pared by 3 bases and J by 1 base, with 18 bases between. This CDR3 has 17 amino acids.

Notes on this clonotype: Given a much more abundant clone one base away, this may be a read error. The V call is TRBV6-2 or TRBV6-3, the J call TRBJ2-7; D might be TRBD2 (6 bases). The CDR3 totals 13 residues. The V gene lost 1 base and the J gene lost 9 bases, with 13 bases spanning the gap. Germline CDR1 and CDR2: MNHEY and SVGEGT. The CDR3 region has the DNA TGTGCCAGCAGTTACTGGCCTGGGGGAGGGCAGTACTTC. Residues: CASSYWPGGGQYF.

This clonotype was detected many times. The rearrangement links TRBV29-1 to TRBJ2-5; tentative D call: TRBD2 (7 bases). The CDR3 is made up of 16 amino acids. V was cut by 4 bases and J by 9 bases, with 27 bases left in between. CDR1 is SQVTM, CDR2 ANQGSEA, per germline. CDR3 region: CSVVGGRIGLSIAQYF. CDR3 DNA sequence: TGCAGCGTTGTGGGGGGGCGCATAGGTTTGTCTATCGCCCAGTACTTC.

This clonotype was observed many times. The rearrangement joins TRBV28 to TRBJ1-1; D gene unclear. The germline gives CDR1 MDHEN, CDR2 SYDVKM. This CDR3 region has 14 residues. Trimming shortened V by 3 bases and J by 0 bases, and 8 bases separated the two germline ends. CDR3 loop: CASSFLAMNTEAFF. CDR3 coding DNA: TGTGCCAGCAGTTTTTTAGCTATGAACACTGAAGCTTTCTTT.

Ten or more counts support this clonotype. This sequence joins TRBV11-2 and TRBJ2-3; 10 positions match TRBD2. Trimming at V came to 2 bases and at J to 0 bases, leaving 5 bases not matched to a gene. The CDR3 extends over 17 amino acids. In germline, CDR1 is SGHAT, CDR2 FQNNGV. For the CDR3, the DNA is TGTGCCAGCAGCTTACACCCGACTAGCGGGAGCACAGATACGCAGTATTTT. This gives the protein CASSLHPTSGSTDTQYF.

The table lists this clonotype with a few counts. The chain joins TRBV4-1 to TRBJ2-2; 14 nucleotides line up with TRBD2. CDR3 length: 21 residues. The germline CDR1 and CDR2 sequences are MGHRA and YSYEKL. Trimming took 2 bases from V and 5 from J; bases not matched to a gene: 16. The CDR3 loop is CASSQSLAGLAGAYYTGELFF. CDR3 nucleotide sequence: TGCGCCAGCAGCCAATCTCTTGCGGGACTAGCGGGAGCGTATTATACCGGGGAGCTGTTTTTT.

This clonotype came up a few times. This chain uses TRBV7-3 with TRBJ2-1, with a weak D call TRBD2 (5 bases). CDR3 size: 14 residues. Between the trimmed V and J ends, which lost 3 bases and 5 bases, there was a span of 11 bases. The germline gives CDR1 SGHTA, CDR2 FQGTGA. The CDR3 sequence: CASSFGAADNEQFF. CDR3 DNA sequence: TGTGCCAGCAGCTTCGGAGCGGCAGACAATGAGCAGTTCTTC.

The gene calls are TRBV14 and TRBJ1-2; 9 bases are shared with TRBD1. Germline V gene sequence: CDR1 SGHDN, CDR2 FVKESK. The CDR3 runs to 12 residues. J was trimmed by 7 bases and V by 5 bases; bases with no gene match: 2. CDR3 coding DNA: TGTGCCAGCAGCGGGACAGGGATTGGCTACACCTTC. The encoded protein is CASSGTGIGYTF.

Notes on this clonotype: One junction end does not reproduce the germline sequence, and a read error may be involved. This rearrangement joins TRBV7-6 to TRBJ2-3; TRBD2 might be the D (5 bases). Germline V gives CDR1 SGHVS, CDR2 FNYEAQ. The CDR3 covers 18 residues. CDR3: CDSSSPRGREGYGDTQYF. CDR3 coding DNA: TGTGACAGCAGCTCCCCCCGGGGTAGGGAAGGGTATGGAGATACGCAGTATTTT.

J is TRBJ1-1 and V is TRBV7-9; D is uncertain. The germline CDR1 and CDR2 sequences are SEHNR and FQNEAQ (reference sequence). The germline V and J ends were trimmed by 2 bases and 8 bases, with 18 bases remaining between them. The CDR3 covers 15 residues. CDR3 in DNA: TGTGCCAGCAGCTTATCCCCTGCAAAGAGCACCGAAGCTTTCTTT. It specifies CASSLSPAKSTEAFF.

This clonotype was observed many times. The V and J genes are TRBV4-3 and TRBJ1-5; TRBD1 matches at 7 bases. V shed 1 base and J 3 bases; nucleotides not matched to a gene: 3. The CDR3 runs 15 residues. The germline V gene has CDR1 LGHNA and CDR2 YSLEER. CDR3 in amino acids: CASSQAQGPNQPQHF. CDR3 sequence (DNA): TGCGCCAGCAGCCAAGCACAGGGGCCCAATCAGCCCCAGCATTTT.

This clonotype was seen at least ten times. The V gene is TRBV28, the J gene TRBJ1-4, with 10 bases identical to TRBD1. The CDR3 consists of 15 residues. J was trimmed by 4 bases and V by 5 bases; bases with no gene match: 4. CDR1 is MDHEN and CDR2 is SYDVKM in the germline V gene. The CDR3 nucleotides are TGTGCCAGCAGTCCCGGACAGGGGGTTAATGAAAAACTGTTTTTT. Its translation: CASSPGQGVNEKLFF. Full variable domain (outside the CDR3, taken from reference TRBV28 and TRBJ1-4): DVKVTQSSRYLVKRTGEKVFLECVQDMDHENMFWYRQDPGLGLRLIYFSYDVKMKEKGDIPEGYSVSREKKERFSLILESASTNQTSMYLCASSPGQGVNEKLFFGSGTQLSVL.

This clonotype has only one observation. A single base separates this from a much larger clone, so it may be a read error. J is TRBJ2-3 and V is TRBV27; D not resolved. This CDR3 is built from 14 residues. Germline values: CDR1 MNHEY, CDR2 SMNVEV (reference sequence). The CDR3 bases are TGTACCAGCAGTTTATATACTAGCACAGATACGCAGTATTTT. This translates into CTSSLYTSTDTQYF.

This clonotype was counted ten times or more. The V gene is TRBV18, the J gene TRBJ2-5, with no clear D. This CDR3 has 15 amino acids. The V and J ends lost 3 bases and 0 bases respectively, with 11 bases between them. The V gene's germline CDR1 is KGHSH and CDR2 LQKENI. CDR3 protein: CASSPGSMYQETQYF. For the CDR3, the DNA is TGTGCCAGCTCACCGGGCTCCATGTACCAAGAGACCCAGTACTTC.

The rearrangement links TRBV7-9 to TRBJ1-2; D not certain. The CDR3 consists of 16 residues. Germline CDR1 SEHNR, CDR2 FQNEAQ (reference sequence). Trimming took 6 bases from V and 4 from J, leaving 21 bases between them. The CDR3 sequence is CASSPRSGEGPYGYTF. The CDR3 DNA reads TGTGCCAGCAGTCCAAGGTCCGGAGAGGGCCCCTATGGCTACACCTTC. The complete variable domain, with remaining parts taken from reference TRBV7-9 and TRBJ1-2, reads DTGVSQNPRHKITKRGQNVTFRCDPISEHNRLYWYRQTLGQGPEFLTYFQNEAQLEKSRLLSDRFSAERPKGSFSTLEIQRTEQGDSAMYLCASSPRSGEGPYGYTFGSGTRLTVV.

This clonotype was seen ten or more times. The rearrangement uses TRBV29-1 and TRBJ2-5; D is ambiguous. CDR1 is SQVTM and CDR2 is ANQGSEA in the germline V gene. Trimming removed 1 base at V and 1 base at J, with 13 bases between. The CDR3 runs to 15 residues. CDR3 coding DNA: TGCAGCGTTGAAGGGGATGAGGAAAGCCAAGAGACCCAGTACTTC. Residues: CSVEGDEESQETQYF. The full variable domain, rest sourced from reference TRBV29-1 and TRBJ2-5, is SAVISQKPSRDICQRGTSLTIQCQVDSQVTMMFWYRQQPGQSLTLIATANQGSEATYESGFVIDKFPISRPNLTFSTLTVSNMSPEDSSIYLCSVEGDEESQETQYFGPGTRLLVL.

This clonotype was seen repeatedly, ten times or more. The rearrangement joins TRBV12-3 or TRBV12-4 to TRBJ2-6; D ambiguous. V gave up 7 bases and J gave up 4 bases, with 8 bases separating them. The CDR3 is 13 amino acids. As DNA, the CDR3 is TGTGCCAGCACTGAGGCGGGGGCCAACGTCCTGACTTTC. Translation gives CASTEAGANVLTF.

In its sample, this clonotype was seen a few times. The chain carries TRBV20-1 and TRBJ2-1, with 9 bases lining up with TRBD2. V shed 0 bases and J 9 bases; nucleotides not matched to a gene: 9. CDR1 and CDR2 (germline): DFQATT, SNEGSKA (reference sequence). This CDR3 is 15 amino acids long. The CDR3 is CSARDRLAGVVEQFF. As DNA, the CDR3 is TGCAGTGCTAGAGATCGGTTAGCGGGAGTGGTTGAGCAGTTCTTC.

In its sample, this clonotype was seen many times. V and J are TRBV30 and TRBJ2-7, with 7 bases that match TRBD1. The length of the CDR3 is 13 residues. Germline loops: CDR1 GTSNPN, CDR2 SVGIG (reference sequence). The V segment lost 2 bases and the J segment 7 bases; nucleotides outside the gene matches: 8. CDR3 nucleotide sequence: TGTGCCTGGAGTCTGTCGGCAGGGGGAGAGCAGTACTTC. It is translated as CAWSLSAGGEQYF.

This clonotype was counted at least ten times. The chain recombines TRBV6-5 with TRBJ2-3; 9 nucleotides match TRBD1. Germline CDR1 MNHEY, CDR2 SVGAGI. The CDR3 length is 15 residues. The trim removed 4 bases at V and 7 bases at J, leaving 9 bases unmatched. The CDR3 DNA reads TGTGCCAGCAGTTCTACAGGGGGCGCAAGGTATACGCAGTATTTT. This encodes CASSSTGGARYTQYF.

This rearrangement joins TRBV5-1 to TRBJ2-7; 7 bases are shared with TRBD2. J gave up 3 bases and V 1 base, and 7 bases lay outside the gene matches. The CDR3 length is 15 residues. CDR1 and CDR2 (germline): SGHRS, YFSETQ. CDR3 loop: CASSLPWGGSYEQYF. The DNA of the CDR3 is TGCGCCAGCAGCTTGCCCTGGGGCGGGAGCTACGAGCAGTACTTC.